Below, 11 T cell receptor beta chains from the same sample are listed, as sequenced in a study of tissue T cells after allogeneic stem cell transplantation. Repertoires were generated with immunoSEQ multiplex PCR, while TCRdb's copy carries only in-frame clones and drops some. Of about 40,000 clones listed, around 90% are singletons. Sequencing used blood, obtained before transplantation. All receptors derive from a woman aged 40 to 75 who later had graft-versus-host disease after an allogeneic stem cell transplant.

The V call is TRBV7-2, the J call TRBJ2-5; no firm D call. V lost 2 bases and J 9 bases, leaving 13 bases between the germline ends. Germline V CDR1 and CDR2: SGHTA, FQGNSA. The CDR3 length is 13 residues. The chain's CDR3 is CASSLFRGEAQYF. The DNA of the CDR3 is TGTGCCAGCAGCTTATTTCGCGGCGAGGCCCAGTACTTC.

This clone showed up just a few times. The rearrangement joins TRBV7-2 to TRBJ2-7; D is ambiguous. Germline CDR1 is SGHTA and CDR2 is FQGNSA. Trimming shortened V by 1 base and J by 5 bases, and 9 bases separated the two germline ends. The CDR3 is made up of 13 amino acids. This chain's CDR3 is CASSLVRVDEQYF. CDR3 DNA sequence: TGTGCCAGCAGCTTAGTAAGGGTGGACGAGCAGTACTTC.

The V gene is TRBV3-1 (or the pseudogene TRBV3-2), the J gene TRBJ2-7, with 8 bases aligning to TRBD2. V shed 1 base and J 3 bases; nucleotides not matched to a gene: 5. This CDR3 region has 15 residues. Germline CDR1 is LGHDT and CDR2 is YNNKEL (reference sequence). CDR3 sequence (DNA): TGTGCCAGCAGCCAAGCGATAGCGGGGAACTACGAGCAGTACTTC. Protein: CASSQAIAGNYEQYF.

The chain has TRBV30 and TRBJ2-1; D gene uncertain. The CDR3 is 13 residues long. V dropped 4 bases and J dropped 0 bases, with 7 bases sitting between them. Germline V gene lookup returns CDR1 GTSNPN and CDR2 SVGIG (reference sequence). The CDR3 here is CAWTSSSYNEQFF. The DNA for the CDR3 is TGTGCCTGGACTTCGAGCTCCTACAATGAGCAGTTCTTC.

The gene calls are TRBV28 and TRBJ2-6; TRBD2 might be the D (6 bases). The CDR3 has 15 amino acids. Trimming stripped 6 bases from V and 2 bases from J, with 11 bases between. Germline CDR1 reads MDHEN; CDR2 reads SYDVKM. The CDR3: CASSPTGAGANVLTF. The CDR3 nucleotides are TGTGCCAGCAGCCCGACGGGGGCTGGGGCCAACGTCCTGACTTTC.

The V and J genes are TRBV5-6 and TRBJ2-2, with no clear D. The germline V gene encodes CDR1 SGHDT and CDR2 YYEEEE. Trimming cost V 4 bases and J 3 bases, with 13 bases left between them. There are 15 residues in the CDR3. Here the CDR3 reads CASSGPHRDTGELFF. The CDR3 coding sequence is TGTGCCAGCAGCGGACCCCACCGCGACACCGGGGAGCTGTTTTTT. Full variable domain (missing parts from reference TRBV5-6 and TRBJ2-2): DAGVTQSPTHLIKTRGQQVTLRCSPKSGHDTVSWYQQALGQGPQFIFQYYEEEERQRGNFPDRFSGHQFPNYSSELNVNALLLGDSALYLCASSGPHRDTGELFFGEGSRLTVL.

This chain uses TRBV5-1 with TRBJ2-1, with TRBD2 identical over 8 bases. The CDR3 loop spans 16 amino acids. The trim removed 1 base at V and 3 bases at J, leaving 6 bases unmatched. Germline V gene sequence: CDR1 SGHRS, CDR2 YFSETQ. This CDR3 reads CASSLNLLAGYNEQFF. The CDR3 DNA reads TGCGCCAGCAGCTTGAATCTGCTAGCGGGCTACAATGAGCAGTTCTTC.

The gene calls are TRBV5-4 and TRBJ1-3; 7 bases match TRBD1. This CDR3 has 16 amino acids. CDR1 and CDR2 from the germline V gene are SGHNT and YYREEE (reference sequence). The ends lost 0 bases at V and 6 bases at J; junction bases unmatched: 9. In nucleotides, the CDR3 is TGTGCCAGCAGCTTGGGTGTAGGGGGCAATCAAAACACCATATATTTT. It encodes CASSLGVGGNQNTIYF.

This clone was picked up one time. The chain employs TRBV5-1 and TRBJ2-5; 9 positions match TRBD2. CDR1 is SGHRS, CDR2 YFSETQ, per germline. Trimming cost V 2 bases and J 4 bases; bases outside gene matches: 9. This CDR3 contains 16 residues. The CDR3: CASSFGSGSSSETQYF. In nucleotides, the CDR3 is TGCGCCAGCAGCTTTGGTAGCGGGAGTAGCTCAGAGACCCAGTACTTC.

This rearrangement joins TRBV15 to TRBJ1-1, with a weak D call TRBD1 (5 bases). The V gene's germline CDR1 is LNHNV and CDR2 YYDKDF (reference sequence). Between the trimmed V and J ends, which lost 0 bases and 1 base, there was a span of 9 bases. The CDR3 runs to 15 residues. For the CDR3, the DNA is TGTGCCACCAGCAGAGATAAAGGGGCGAACACTGAAGCTTTCTTT. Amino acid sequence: CATSRDKGANTEAFF.

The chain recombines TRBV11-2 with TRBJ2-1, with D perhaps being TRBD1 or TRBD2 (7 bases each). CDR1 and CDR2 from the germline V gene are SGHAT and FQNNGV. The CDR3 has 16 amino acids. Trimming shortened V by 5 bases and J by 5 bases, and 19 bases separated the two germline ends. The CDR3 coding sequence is TGTGCCAGCAGCACCCAGGGAGGGGGCTTGGACAATGAGCAGTTCTTC. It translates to CASSTQGGGLDNEQFF.